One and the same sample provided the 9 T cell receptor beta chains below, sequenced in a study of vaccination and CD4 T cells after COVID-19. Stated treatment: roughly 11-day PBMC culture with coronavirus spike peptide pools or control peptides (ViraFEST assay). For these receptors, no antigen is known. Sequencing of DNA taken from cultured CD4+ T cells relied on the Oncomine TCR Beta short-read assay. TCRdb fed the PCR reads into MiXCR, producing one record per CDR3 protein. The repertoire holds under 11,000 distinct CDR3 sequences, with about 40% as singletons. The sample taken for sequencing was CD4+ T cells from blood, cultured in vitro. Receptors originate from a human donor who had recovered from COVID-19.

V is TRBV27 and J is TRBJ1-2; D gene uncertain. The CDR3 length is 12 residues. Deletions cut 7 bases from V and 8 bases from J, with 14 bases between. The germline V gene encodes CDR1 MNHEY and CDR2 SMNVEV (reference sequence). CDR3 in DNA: TGTGCCAGCAAAATAGGGATAGGGGGCTACACCTTC. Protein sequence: CASKIGIGGYTF.

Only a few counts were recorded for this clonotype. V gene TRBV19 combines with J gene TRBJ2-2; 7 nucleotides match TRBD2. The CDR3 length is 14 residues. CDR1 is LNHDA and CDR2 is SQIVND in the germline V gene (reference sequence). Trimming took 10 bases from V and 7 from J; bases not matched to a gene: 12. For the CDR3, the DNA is TGTGCCACGCAACTAGGGGAGGGAGTCGGGGAGCTGTTTTTT. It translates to CATQLGEGVGELFF.

The CDR3 DNA follows: TGCGCCAGCAGCTTGGAAGGGACTAGAGGAGATACGCAGTATTTT. Translating it yields CASSLEGTRGDTQYF. The rearrangement joins TRBV5-1 to TRBJ2-3, with 8 bases fitting TRBD2. CDR1 and CDR2 from the germline V gene are SGHRS and YFSETQ. This CDR3 has 15 residues. J was trimmed by 5 bases and V by 0 bases; bases with no gene match: 5.

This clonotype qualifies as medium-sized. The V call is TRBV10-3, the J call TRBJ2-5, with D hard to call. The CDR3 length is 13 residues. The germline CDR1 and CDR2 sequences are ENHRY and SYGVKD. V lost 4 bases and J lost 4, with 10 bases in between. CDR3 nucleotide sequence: TGTGCCATCAGTGCTGGGGATGGAGAGACCCAGTACTTC. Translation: CAISAGDGETQYF.

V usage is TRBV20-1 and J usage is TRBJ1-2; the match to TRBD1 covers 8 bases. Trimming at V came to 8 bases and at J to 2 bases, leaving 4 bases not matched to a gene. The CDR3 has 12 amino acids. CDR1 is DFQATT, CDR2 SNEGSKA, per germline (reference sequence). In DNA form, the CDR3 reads TGCAGTTTGACAGGGGAGAACTATGGCTACACCTTC. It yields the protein CSLTGENYGYTF.

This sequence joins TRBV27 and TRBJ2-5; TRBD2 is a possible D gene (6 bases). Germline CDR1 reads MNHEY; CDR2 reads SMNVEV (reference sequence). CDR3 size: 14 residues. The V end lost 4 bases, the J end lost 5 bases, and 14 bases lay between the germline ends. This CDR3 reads CASSSPGVAETQYF. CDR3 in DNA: TGTGCCAGCAGTTCGCCGGGGGTAGCGGAGACCCAGTACTTC.

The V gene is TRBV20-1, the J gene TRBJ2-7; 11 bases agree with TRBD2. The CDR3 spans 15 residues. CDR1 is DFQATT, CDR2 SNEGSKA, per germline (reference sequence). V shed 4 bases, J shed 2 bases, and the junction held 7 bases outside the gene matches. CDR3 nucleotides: TGCAGTGCTAACCCTAGCGGGGGGCCTCCCTACGAGCAGTACTTC. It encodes CSANPSGGPPYEQYF.

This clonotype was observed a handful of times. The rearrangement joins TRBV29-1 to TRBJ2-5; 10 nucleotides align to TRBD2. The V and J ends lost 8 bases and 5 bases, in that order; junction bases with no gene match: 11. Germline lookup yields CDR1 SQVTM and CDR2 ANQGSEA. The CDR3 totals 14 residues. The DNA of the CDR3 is TGCAGCATGAGAAGCGGGGGGGCTGGGGAGACCCAGTACTTC. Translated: CSMRSGGAGETQYF.

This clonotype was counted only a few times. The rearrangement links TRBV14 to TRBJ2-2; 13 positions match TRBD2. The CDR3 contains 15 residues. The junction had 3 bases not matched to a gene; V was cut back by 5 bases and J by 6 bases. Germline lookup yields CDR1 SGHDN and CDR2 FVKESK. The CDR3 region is CASSEGLAGAGELFF. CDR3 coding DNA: TGTGCCAGCAGCGAAGGACTAGCGGGGGCCGGGGAGCTGTTTTTT. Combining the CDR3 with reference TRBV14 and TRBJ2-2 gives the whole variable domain EAGVTQFPSHSVIEKGQTVTLRCDPISGHDNLYWYRRVMGKEIKFLLHFVKESKQDESGMPNNRFLAERTGGTYSTLKVQPAELEDSGVYFCASSEGLAGAGELFFGEGSRLTVL.